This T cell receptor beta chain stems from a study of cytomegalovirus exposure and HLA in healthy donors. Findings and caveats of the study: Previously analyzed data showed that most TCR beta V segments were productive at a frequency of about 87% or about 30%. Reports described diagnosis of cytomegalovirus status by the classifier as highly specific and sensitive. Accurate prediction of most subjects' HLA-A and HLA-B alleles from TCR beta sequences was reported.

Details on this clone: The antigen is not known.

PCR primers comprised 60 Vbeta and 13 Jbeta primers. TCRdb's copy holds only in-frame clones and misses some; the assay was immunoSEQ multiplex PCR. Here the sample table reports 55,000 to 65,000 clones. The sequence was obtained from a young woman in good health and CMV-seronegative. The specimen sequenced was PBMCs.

Here the CDR3 DNA reads TGTGCCAGCAGTGAGGCCCCAGGACTAGCGGGGGACACAGATACGCAGTATTTT. Amino acids: CASSEAPGLAGDTDTQYF. The rearrangement uses TRBV6-1 and TRBJ2-3, with 13 bases identical to TRBD2. Germline-derived CDR1 and CDR2 are MNHNS and SASEGT. With V trimmed by 3 bases and J by 2 bases, 8 bases remained unmatched. This CDR3 spans 18 amino acids.